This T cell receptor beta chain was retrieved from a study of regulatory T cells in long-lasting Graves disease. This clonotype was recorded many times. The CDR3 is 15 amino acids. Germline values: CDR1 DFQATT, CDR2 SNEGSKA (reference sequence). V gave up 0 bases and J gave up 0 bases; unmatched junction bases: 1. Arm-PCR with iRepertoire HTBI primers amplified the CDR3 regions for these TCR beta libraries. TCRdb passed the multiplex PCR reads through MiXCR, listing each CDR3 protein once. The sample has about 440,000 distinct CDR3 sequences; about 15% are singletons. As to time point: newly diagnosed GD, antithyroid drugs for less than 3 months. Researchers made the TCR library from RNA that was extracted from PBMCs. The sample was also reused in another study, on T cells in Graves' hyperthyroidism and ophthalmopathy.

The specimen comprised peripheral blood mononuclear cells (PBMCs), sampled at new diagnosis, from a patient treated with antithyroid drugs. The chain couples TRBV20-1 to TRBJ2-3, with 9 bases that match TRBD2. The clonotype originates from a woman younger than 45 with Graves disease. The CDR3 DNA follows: TGCAGTGCTAGAGATACTAGCGGGAGCACAGATACGCAGTATTTT. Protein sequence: CSARDTSGSTDTQYF.